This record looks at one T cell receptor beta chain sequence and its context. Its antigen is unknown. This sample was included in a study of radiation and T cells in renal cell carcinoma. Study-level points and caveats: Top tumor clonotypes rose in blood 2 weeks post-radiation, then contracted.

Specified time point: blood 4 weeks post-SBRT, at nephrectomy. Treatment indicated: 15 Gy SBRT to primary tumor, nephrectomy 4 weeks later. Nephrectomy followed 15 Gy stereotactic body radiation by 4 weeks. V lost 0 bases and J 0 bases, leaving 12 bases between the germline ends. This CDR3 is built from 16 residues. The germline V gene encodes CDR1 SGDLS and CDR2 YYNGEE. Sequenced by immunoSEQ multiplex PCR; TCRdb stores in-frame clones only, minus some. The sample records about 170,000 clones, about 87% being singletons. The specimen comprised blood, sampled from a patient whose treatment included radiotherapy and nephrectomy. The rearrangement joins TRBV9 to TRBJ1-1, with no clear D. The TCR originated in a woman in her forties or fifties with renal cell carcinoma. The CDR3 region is CASSVGAGNLNTEAFF. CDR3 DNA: TGTGCCAGCAGCGTAGGGGCAGGCAATTTGAACACTGAAGCTTTCTTT.